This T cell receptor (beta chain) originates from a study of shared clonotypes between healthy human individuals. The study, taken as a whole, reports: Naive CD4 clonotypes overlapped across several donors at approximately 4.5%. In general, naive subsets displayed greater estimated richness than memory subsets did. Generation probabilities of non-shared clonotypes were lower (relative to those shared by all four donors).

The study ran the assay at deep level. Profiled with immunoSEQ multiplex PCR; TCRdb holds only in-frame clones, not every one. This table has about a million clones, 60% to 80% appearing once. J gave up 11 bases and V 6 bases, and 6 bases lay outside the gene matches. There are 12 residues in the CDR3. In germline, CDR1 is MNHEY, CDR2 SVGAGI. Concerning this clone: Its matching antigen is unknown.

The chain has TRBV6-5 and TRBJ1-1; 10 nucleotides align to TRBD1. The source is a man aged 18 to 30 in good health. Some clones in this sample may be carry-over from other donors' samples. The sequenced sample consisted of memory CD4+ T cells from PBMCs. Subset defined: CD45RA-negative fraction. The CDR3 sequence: CASRKKGQGAFF. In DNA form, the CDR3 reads TGTGCCAGCAGGAAAAAGGGACAGGGGGCTTTCTTT.